Listed here are 25 T cell receptor beta chains from one sample, sequenced in a study of blood T cell repertoires in COVID-19. TCRdb's table, derived via immunoSEQ multiplex PCR, lists solely in-frame clones and lacks some. The sample has roughly 80,000 clones; 60% to 80% are singletons. Sequenced material: peripheral blood. The receptors come from a man in his sixties or seventies with active or convalescent COVID-19.

This clone has at least ten counts. This chain connects TRBV4-2 to TRBJ1-4, with D maybe TRBD1 (6 bases). Germline CDR1 and CDR2: LGHNA and YNFKEQ. CDR3 size: 15 residues. The V end lost 3 bases, the J end lost 3 bases, and 11 bases lay between the germline ends. The CDR3 sequence: CASSHSGTPNEKLFF. CDR3 bases: TGTGCCAGCAGCCACTCCGGGACACCTAATGAAAAACTGTTTTTT.

V is TRBV2 and J is TRBJ2-7, with D perhaps TRBD1 (5 bases). Germline V lookup: CDR1 SNHLY, CDR2 FYNNEI. This CDR3 contains 14 residues. Trimming removed 2 bases from V and 3 bases from J, with 11 bases in between. DNA of the CDR3: TGTGCCAGCAGTGAACGACAGCTTCACTACGAGCAGTACTTC. Its translation is CASSERQLHYEQYF.

V usage is TRBV6-5 and J usage is TRBJ2-3; the match to TRBD2 covers 12 bases. J gave up 2 bases and V 7 bases, and 4 bases lay outside the gene matches. Germline V gene data show CDR1 as MNHEY and CDR2 as SVGAGI. There are 15 residues in the CDR3. In nucleotides, the CDR3 is TGTGCCAGCATCCCTAGCGGGGGGGCCACAGATACGCAGTATTTT. Translating it yields CASIPSGGATDTQYF.

The rearrangement links TRBV10-1 to TRBJ1-1; the D gene is possibly TRBD1 (6 bases). Germline V lookup: CDR1 WNHNN, CDR2 SYGVQD (reference sequence). This CDR3 is built from 14 residues. V was cut by 3 bases and J by 7 bases, with 15 bases left in between. The CDR3 DNA is TGCGCCAGCAGTGATTCAGGGGTAACGGGTGAAGCTTTCTTT. Translated, it gives CASSDSGVTGEAFF.

This clone was observed a handful of times. The rearrangement links TRBV3-1 (or the pseudogene TRBV3-2) to TRBJ1-2; D not resolved. In germline, CDR1 is LGHDT, CDR2 YNNKEL (reference sequence). The CDR3 has 15 residues. V was cut by 4 bases and J by 5 bases, with 17 bases left in between. CDR3 in DNA: TGTGCCAGCAGCCTCAGTCTGGGAACGGGATATGGCTACACCTTC. This sequence encodes CASSLSLGTGYGYTF.

The chain uses TRBV14 and TRBJ2-6, with D perhaps assigned TRBD1 or TRBD2 (7 bases each). Germline assignment: CDR1 SGHDN and CDR2 FVKESK. V lost 7 bases and J lost 4, with 14 bases in between. The CDR3 extends over 15 amino acids. The CDR3 spells CASTQGGEGANVLTF. In DNA, the CDR3 is TGTGCCAGCACCCAGGGGGGGGAAGGGGCCAACGTCCTGACTTTC. The whole variable domain, filled in from reference TRBV14 and TRBJ2-6, reads EAGVTQFPSHSVIEKGQTVTLRCDPISGHDNLYWYRRVMGKEIKFLLHFVKESKQDESGMPNNRFLAERTGGTYSTLKVQPAELEDSGVYFCASTQGGEGANVLTFGAGSRLTVL.

The sample holds one count of this clone. The chain recombines TRBV6-5 with TRBJ2-2, with 7 bases that match TRBD1. Unmatched junction bases numbered 3, after V lost 2 bases and J lost 3 bases. CDR3 length: 15 amino acids. From germline, CDR1 is MNHEY and CDR2 SVGAGI. CDR3 sequence (DNA): TGTGCCAGCAGTTACGATGGACAGGACACCGGGGAGCTGTTTTTT. Its protein is CASSYDGQDTGELFF.

This sequence joins TRBV5-1 and TRBJ2-5; possibly TRBD2 for D (5 bases). Germline CDR1 is SGHRS and CDR2 is YFSETQ. CDR3 size: 15 residues. The germline V and J ends were trimmed by 4 bases and 5 bases, with 18 bases remaining between them. CDR3 amino acids: CASSARPGERETQYF. The CDR3 DNA reads TGCGCCAGCAGCGCGAGGCCCGGGGAACGGGAGACCCAGTACTTC.

This chain connects TRBV11-2 to TRBJ2-2; TRBD1 agrees at 9 bases. Germline trimming cut 3 bases from V and 5 bases from J; bases unmatched to any gene: 4. The CDR3 covers 15 residues. Germline V lookup: CDR1 SGHAT, CDR2 FQNNGV. CDR3 bases: TGTGCCAGCAGCTTTCAGACAGGGGGGACCGGGGAGCTGTTTTTT. Residues: CASSFQTGGTGELFF.

This clone was seen a handful of times. The chain joins TRBV5-1 to TRBJ2-3; D possibly corresponds to TRBD2 (5 bases). Between the trimmed V and J ends, which lost 5 bases and 2 bases, there was a span of 6 bases. The CDR3 loop spans 12 amino acids. CDR1 is SGHRS and CDR2 is YFSETQ in the germline V gene. CDR3 sequence (DNA): TGCGCCAGCAGACGGGACACAGATACGCAGTATTTT. Translating gives CASRRDTDTQYF.

This rearrangement joins TRBV5-1 to TRBJ1-5, with 9 bases that match TRBD1. The CDR3 extends over 15 amino acids. The germline V gene has CDR1 SGHRS and CDR2 YFSETQ. Trimming removed 5 bases from V and 5 bases from J; junction bases left unmatched: 8. The CDR3 DNA reads as TGCGCCAGCAGTCGGACAGGGGTTGGCGATCAGCCCCAGCATTTT. Protein product: CASSRTGVGDQPQHF.

Points on this clone: The sample carries other DNA sequences with the same CDR3. V is TRBV5-1 and J is TRBJ1-6; 7 bases align to TRBD1. This CDR3 has 16 residues. Trimming removed 0 bases from V and 3 bases from J; junction bases left unmatched: 3. The germline V gene has CDR1 SGHRS and CDR2 YFSETQ. CDR3 DNA: TGCGCCAGCAGCTTGGGACAGGGCGTCTATAATTCACCCCTCCACTTT. This sequence encodes CASSLGQGVYNSPLHF.

This rearrangement joins TRBV21-1 to TRBJ2-1; the listed D gene, TRBD2, was not tested against the DNA. TRBV21-1 is termed a pseudogene. This CDR3 has 20 residues. This CDR3 reads CASSKGEHRTTQGPYNEQFF. Written as DNA, the CDR3 is TGTGCCAGCAGCAAAGGTGAGCATCGTACTACACAAGGTCCCTACAATGAGCAGTTCTTC.

This chain links TRBV2 with TRBJ1-5, with a weak D call TRBD1 (6 bases). Germline CDR1 and CDR2: SNHLY and FYNNEI. The length of the CDR3 is 13 residues. Trimming took off 3 bases at V and 7 bases at J, with 10 bases between the two ends. CDR3 loop: CASSDQGLQPQHF. The CDR3, as DNA: TGTGCCAGCAGTGATCAGGGGCTGCAGCCCCAGCATTTT.

The chain employs TRBV5-1 and TRBJ2-5; D uncertain. V gave up 7 bases and J gave up 5 bases, with 6 bases separating them. Germline V gives CDR1 SGHRS, CDR2 YFSETQ. There are 10 residues in the CDR3. DNA of the CDR3: TGCGCCAGCGGTAGCGAGACCCAGTACTTC. Encoded protein: CASGSETQYF.

In its sample, this clone was seen a few times. The chain uses TRBV10-2 and TRBJ2-7; 8 bases are shared with TRBD2. J gave up 2 bases and V 7 bases, and 1 base lay outside the gene matches. CDR3 length: 12 amino acids. The germline CDR1 and CDR2 sequences are WSHSY and SAAADI. CDR3 nucleotide sequence: TGCGCCAGCACGGGAGGGGCCTACGAGCAGTACTTC. It is translated as CASTGGAYEQYF.

The gene calls are TRBV10-1 and TRBJ2-1; 13 positions agree with TRBD2. CDR3 length: 15 residues. J lost 5 bases, V lost 5 bases, and 3 bases had no gene match. From germline, CDR1 is WNHNN and CDR2 SYGVQD (reference sequence). The CDR3 nucleotides read TGCGCCAGCAGTACCGGACTAGCGGGGGACAATGAGCAGTTCTTC. Protein sequence: CASSTGLAGDNEQFF.

The rearrangement links TRBV9 to TRBJ1-2; 9 nucleotides align to TRBD1. Losses at the gene ends were 4 bases for V and 4 bases for J; bases not matched to a gene: 8. This CDR3 has 15 residues. The germline V gene has CDR1 SGDLS and CDR2 YYNGEE. DNA of the CDR3: TGTGCCAGCAGCCCAGGGACAGGGTCGGGCTATGGCTACACCTTC. This translates into CASSPGTGSGYGYTF. Drawing the rest from reference TRBV9 and TRBJ1-2, the complete variable domain is DSGVTQTPKHLITATGQRVTLRCSPRSGDLSVYWYQQSLDQGLQFLIQYYNGEERAKGNILERFSAQQFPDLHSELNLSSLELGDSALYFCASSPGTGSGYGYTFGSGTRLTVV.

The CDR3 DNA sequence: TGTGCCTGGGGAGGGACAGCGGGAAATGAAAAACTGTTTTTT. Amino acids: CAWGGTAGNEKLFF. This chain uses TRBV30 with TRBJ1-4; TRBD1 matches 7 bases. The V and J ends lost 5 bases and 5 bases, in that order; junction bases with no gene match: 8. The germline V gene has CDR1 GTSNPN and CDR2 SVGIG (reference sequence). CDR3 length equals 14 residues.

This chain connects TRBV5-4 to TRBJ2-2; 7 nucleotides agree with TRBD1. Germline V gene lookup returns CDR1 SGHNT and CDR2 YYREEE (reference sequence). Trimming at V came to 4 bases and at J to 6 bases, leaving 3 bases not matched to a gene. The length of the CDR3 is 13 residues. The CDR3 loop reads CASSRQGAGELFF. The CDR3, as DNA: TGTGCCAGCAGCCGCCAGGGGGCCGGGGAGCTGTTTTTT. The full variable domain, in which reference TRBV5-4 and TRBJ2-2 provide the parts outside the CDR3, is ETGVTQSPTHLIKTRGQQVTLRCSSQSGHNTVSWYQQALGQGPQFIFQYYREEENGRGNFPPRFSGLQFPNYSSELNVNALELDDSALYLCASSRQGAGELFFGEGSRLTVL.

The chain links TRBV30 to TRBJ1-2; D uncertain. CDR3 size: 14 residues. Germline-derived CDR1 and CDR2 are GTSNPN and SVGIG (reference sequence). With 2 bases removed from V and 8 bases from J, the gap between germline ends came to 18 bases. CDR3 loop: CAWSLINGVQGYTF. CDR3 DNA sequence: TGTGCCTGGAGTTTAATAAACGGGGTCCAGGGCTACACCTTC.

The chain has TRBV11-1 and TRBJ1-3, with unresolved D. Germline V gives CDR1 SGHAT, CDR2 FQDESV (reference sequence). This CDR3 contains 13 residues. The V and J ends lost 4 bases and 4 bases respectively, with 8 bases between them. The CDR3 here is CASSSETGNTIYF. CDR3 in DNA: TGTGCCAGCAGCTCAGAGACAGGAAACACCATATATTTT.

The rearrangement uses TRBV2 and TRBJ1-5; 8 bases are shared with TRBD1. Germline trimming cut 7 bases from V and 4 bases from J; bases unmatched to any gene: 9. This CDR3 has 15 amino acids. Germline assignment: CDR1 SNHLY and CDR2 FYNNEI. The CDR3 is CASNWGTGGNQPQHF. CDR3 coding DNA: TGTGCCAGCAATTGGGGAACAGGGGGGAATCAGCCCCAGCATTTT. The full variable domain, with the rest looked up from reference TRBV2 and TRBJ1-5, is EPEVTQTPSHQVTQMGQEVILRCVPISNHLYFYWYRQILGQKVEFLVSFYNNEISEKSEIFDDQFSVERPDGSNFTLKIRSTKLEDSAMYFCASNWGTGGNQPQHFGDGTRLSIL.

The CDR3 reads CASSSELFEQFF. In nucleotides, the CDR3 is TGCGCCAGCAGCTCCGAACTCTTTGAGCAGTTCTTC. The chain couples TRBV5-1 to TRBJ2-1; no firm D call. With 3 bases removed from V and 9 bases from J, the gap between germline ends came to 10 bases. Per the germline V gene, CDR1 is SGHRS and CDR2 is YFSETQ. This CDR3 spans 12 amino acids.

J is TRBJ1-4 and V is TRBV12-5, with D possibly being TRBD1 (5 bases). V lost 6 bases and J 7 bases, leaving 18 bases between the germline ends. The CDR3 is 15 amino acids. Per the germline V gene, CDR1 is LGHNT and CDR2 is FRNRAP. CDR3 in amino acids: CASGHDSRPSEKLFF. In nucleotides, the CDR3 is TGTGCTAGTGGCCACGACAGCCGACCCAGTGAAAAACTGTTTTTT. Together with reference TRBV12-5 and TRBJ1-4, the CDR3 gives the full variable domain: DARVTQTPRHKVTEMGQEVTMRCQPILGHNTVFWYRQTMMQGLELLAYFRNRAPLDDSGMPKDRFSAEMPDATLATLKIQPSEPRDSAVYFCASGHDSRPSEKLFFGSGTQLSVL.